What follows are 7 T cell receptor beta chains derived from one specimen sequenced in a study of cytotoxic CD8 clonotypes in ibrutinib-treated CLL. Profiling relied on immunoSEQ multiplex PCR, and the TCRdb table lists in-frame clones only, not all of them. The sample gives fewer than 30,000 clones, roughly 65% of which show up once; around 30% is in the top ten. The sample in question was PBMCs, obtained after 24 months of ibrutinib treatment. The origin of the receptors is a human donor with chronic lymphocytic leukemia.

V usage is TRBV5-4 and J usage is TRBJ2-3; TRBD2 matches 10 bases. Germline V lookup: CDR1 SGHNT, CDR2 YYREEE (reference sequence). V was clipped by 1 base and J by 1 base; unmatched bases: 0. The CDR3 sequence is 15 residues long. CDR3 sequence reads: CASSLTSGGTDTQYF. CDR3 bases: TGTGCCAGCAGCTTGACTAGCGGGGGCACAGATACGCAGTATTTT.

The chain has TRBV11-2 and TRBJ2-1, with TRBD1 as a possible D gene (5 bases). Germline loops: CDR1 SGHAT, CDR2 FQNNGV. The V end was cut by 5 bases, the J end by 1 base, with 18 bases between. This CDR3 contains 17 residues. The CDR3 sequence: CASSLQVAWASYNEQFF. CDR3 DNA: TGTGCCAGCAGCCTACAGGTTGCTTGGGCTTCCTACAATGAGCAGTTCTTC.

The rearrangement uses TRBV27 and TRBJ1-3; D may be TRBD1 (6 bases). Germline V CDR1 and CDR2: MNHEY, SMNVEV (reference sequence). V shed 5 bases and J shed 0 bases, with 14 bases lying between them. This CDR3 spans 16 amino acids. This CDR3 reads CASSPAGHLSGNTIYF. CDR3 nucleotide sequence: TGTGCCAGCAGTCCCGCGGGACACCTCTCTGGAAACACCATATATTTT.

V gene TRBV2 combines with J gene TRBJ2-1, with TRBD2 matching 8 bases. The CDR3 has 15 residues. Per the germline V gene, CDR1 is SNHLY and CDR2 is FYNNEI. J was trimmed by 8 bases and V by 7 bases; bases with no gene match: 13. DNA for the CDR3: TGTGCCAGCACCTATGGGGCGGGGGGTCTCGATGAGCAGTTCTTC. Residues: CASTYGAGGLDEQFF.

This clone was found many times. The chain carries TRBV29-1 and TRBJ2-1; D is possibly TRBD1 (6 bases). The CDR3 length is 14 residues. Germline values: CDR1 SQVTM, CDR2 ANQGSEA. Deletions cut 3 bases from V and 9 bases from J, with 18 bases between. The CDR3 sequence: CSVETRGPVGEQFF. DNA for the CDR3: TGCAGCGTTGAGACCAGGGGTCCTGTGGGTGAGCAGTTCTTC.

The genes are TRBV7-6 and TRBJ1-1; D is unresolved. The germline gives CDR1 SGHVS, CDR2 FNYEAQ. The CDR3 spans 14 residues. V was shortened by 2 bases and J by 1 base, with 8 bases between the two germline ends. The CDR3 spells CASSLSMGNTEAFF. In DNA, the CDR3 is TGTGCCAGCAGCTTAAGCATGGGGAACACTGAAGCTTTCTTT.

This clone was recorded a few times. The J gene is TRBJ2-3, the V gene TRBV9, with 7 nucleotides matching TRBD1. The V gene end was trimmed by 0 bases and the J gene end by 6 bases; junction bases not matched to a gene: 4. Germline CDR1 SGDLS, CDR2 YYNGEE. The CDR3 has 14 residues. This chain's CDR3 is CASSVGQGFDTQYF. The CDR3 DNA sequence: TGTGCCAGCAGCGTAGGACAGGGTTTCGATACGCAGTATTTT.